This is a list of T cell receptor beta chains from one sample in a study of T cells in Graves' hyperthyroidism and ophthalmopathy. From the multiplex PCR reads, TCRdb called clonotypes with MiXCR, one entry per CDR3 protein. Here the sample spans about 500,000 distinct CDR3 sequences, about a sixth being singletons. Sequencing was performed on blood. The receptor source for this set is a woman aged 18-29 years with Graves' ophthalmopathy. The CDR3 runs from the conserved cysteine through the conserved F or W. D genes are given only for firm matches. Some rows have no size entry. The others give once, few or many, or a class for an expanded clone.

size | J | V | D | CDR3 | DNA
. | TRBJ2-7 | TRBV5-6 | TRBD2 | CASTPGTSDAYEQYF | TGTGCCAGCACCCCCGGGACTAGCGATGCCTACGAGCAGTACTTC
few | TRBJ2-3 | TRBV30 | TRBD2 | CAWAETSGSLSTDTQYF | TGTGCCTGGGCTGAAACTAGCGGGTCACTAAGCACAGATACGCAGTATTTT
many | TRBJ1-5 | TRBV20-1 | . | CSARNTPQPQHF | TGCAGTGCTAGAAATACACCCCAGCCCCAGCATTTT
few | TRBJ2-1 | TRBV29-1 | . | CSGAGERSSYNEQFF | TGCAGCGGAGCGGGTGAGCGGTCCTCCTACAATGAGCAGTTCTTC
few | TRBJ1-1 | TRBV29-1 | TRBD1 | CSVQEAGTGDTEAFF | TGCAGCGTTCAAGAAGCCGGGACAGGGGACACTGAAGCTTTCTTT
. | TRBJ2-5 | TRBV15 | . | CSTRERSSNQETQYF | TGTTCGACGAGGGAACGCAGCAGTAACCAAGAGACCCAGTACTTC
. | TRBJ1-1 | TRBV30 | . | CAWSAQGRGTEAFF | TGTGCCTGGAGCGCCCAGGGGAGGGGCACTGAAGCTTTCTTT
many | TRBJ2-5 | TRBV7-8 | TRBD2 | CASSSRLAGQETQYF | TGTGCCAGCAGCTCAAGACTAGCGGGGCAAGAGACCCAGTACTTC
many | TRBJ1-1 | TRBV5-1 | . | CASREGMGNTEAFF | TGCGCCAGCAGAGAAGGGATGGGGAACACTGAAGCTTTCTTT
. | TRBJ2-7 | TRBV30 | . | CAWSRDKGYEQYF | TGTGCCTGGAGCCGGGACAAAGGCTACGAGCAGTACTTC
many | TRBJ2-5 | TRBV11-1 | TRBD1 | CANPGQGYQETQYF | TGTGCCAACCCGGGACAGGGGTACCAAGAGACCCAGTACTTC
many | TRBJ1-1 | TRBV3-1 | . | CASSQPTIMNTEAFF | TGTGCCAGCAGCCAGCCGACGATTATGAACACTGAAGCTTTCTTT
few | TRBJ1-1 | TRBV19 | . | CASSVQAGFGTEAFF | TGTGCCAGTAGTGTCCAGGCCGGGTTCGGAACTGAAGCTTTCTTT
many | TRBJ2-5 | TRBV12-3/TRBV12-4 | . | CASSGGTAQETQYF | TGTGCCAGCAGTGGCGGGACAGCCCAAGAGACCCAGTACTTC
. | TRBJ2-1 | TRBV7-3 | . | CASSRDWFF | TGTGCCAGCAGCCGCGACTGGTTCTTC
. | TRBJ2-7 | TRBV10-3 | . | CAISEDRPYSYEQYF | TGTGCCATCAGTGAAGACAGACCTTACTCCTACGAGCAGTACTTC
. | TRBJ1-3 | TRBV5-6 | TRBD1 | CASSLARTGPGNTIYF | TGTGCCAGCAGCTTGGCGCGGACAGGGCCTGGAAACACCATATATTTT
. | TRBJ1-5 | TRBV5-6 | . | CASSSEQGGQPQHF | TGTGCCAGCAGCTCAGAACAGGGCGGGCAGCCCCAGCATTTT
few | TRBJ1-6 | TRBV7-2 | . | CASSLGGLITPLHF | TGTGCCAGCAGCTTAGGAGGGTTAATTACACCCCTCCACTTT
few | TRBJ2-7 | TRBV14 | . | CASSQELIPYEQYF | TGTGCCAGCAGCCAAGAATTAATCCCCTACGAGCAGTACTTC
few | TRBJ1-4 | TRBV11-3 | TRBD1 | CASSRPGTGRNDEKLFF | TGTGCCAGCAGCCGACCCGGGACAGGGAGGAATGATGAAAAACTGTTTTTT
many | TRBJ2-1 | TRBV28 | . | CASSIRGETNEQFF | TGTGCCAGCAGTATCCGGGGAGAAACTAATGAGCAGTTCTTC
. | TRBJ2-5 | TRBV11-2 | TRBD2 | CASSLSPAGGRGETQYF | TGTGCCAGCAGCTTATCCCCAGCGGGGGGAAGGGGAGAGACCCAGTACTTC
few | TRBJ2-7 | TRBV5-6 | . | CASSPGLPGYEQYF | TGTGCCAGCAGCCCAGGGCTTCCGGGGTACGAGCAGTACTTC
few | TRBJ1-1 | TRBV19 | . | CASSMSRYTEAFF | TGTGCCAGTAGTATGTCCCGCTACACTGAAGCTTTCTTT
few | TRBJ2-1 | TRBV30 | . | CASRVFNEQFF | TGTGCCTCGAGGGTCTTCAATGAGCAGTTCTTC
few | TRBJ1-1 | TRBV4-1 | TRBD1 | CASSQIGQANTEAFF | TGCGCCAGCAGCCAGATCGGACAGGCGAACACTGAAGCTTTCTTT
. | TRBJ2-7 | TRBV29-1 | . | CSVDDGSYEQYF | TGCAGCGTTGACGACGGGAGCTACGAGCAGTACTTC
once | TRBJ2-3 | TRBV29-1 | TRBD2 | CSVSPSGGTDTQYF | TGCAGCGTTTCTCCCAGCGGGGGGACAGATACGCAGTATTTT
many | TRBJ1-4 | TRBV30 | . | CAWISGGLGEKLFF | TGTGCCTGGATATCTGGGGGGCTTGGGGAAAAACTGTTTTTT
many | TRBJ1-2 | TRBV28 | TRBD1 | CASSLSLGQDTF | TGTGCCAGCAGTTTATCCCTCGGACAGGACACCTTC
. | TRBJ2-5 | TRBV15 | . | CATSKGGVTQYF | TGTGCCACCAGCAAAGGTGGCGTGACCCAGTACTTC
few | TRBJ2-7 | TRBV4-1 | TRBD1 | CASSGQGSEQYF | TGCGCCAGCAGCGGACAGGGGAGCGAGCAGTACTTC
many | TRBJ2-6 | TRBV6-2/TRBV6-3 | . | CARGDRRDDGANVLTF | TGTGCCAGAGGGGACCGACGGGACGACGGGGCCAACGTCCTGACTTTC
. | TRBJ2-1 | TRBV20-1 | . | CSAAGATYNEQFF | TGCAGTGCTGCGGGGGCGACCTACAATGAGCAGTTCTTC
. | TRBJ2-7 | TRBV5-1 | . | CASSFGASSYEQYF | TGCGCCAGCAGCTTCGGGGCTAGCTCCTACGAGCAGTACTTC
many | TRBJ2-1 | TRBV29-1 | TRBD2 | CSLLTGTSGYNEQFF | TGCAGCCTCCTGACCGGGACTAGCGGGTACAATGAGCAGTTCTTC
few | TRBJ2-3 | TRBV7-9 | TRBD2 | CASSLWGGTSGQSTDTQYF | TGTGCCAGCAGCTTATGGGGCGGGACTAGCGGGCAGAGCACAGATACGCAGTATTTT
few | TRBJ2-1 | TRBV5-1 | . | CASSFLGGGGNEQFF | TGCGCCAGCAGCTTCCTTGGCGGAGGAGGCAATGAGCAGTTCTTC
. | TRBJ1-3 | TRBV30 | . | CAWSIALAGNTIYF | TGTGCCTGGAGTATAGCCCTGGCTGGAAACACCATATATTTT
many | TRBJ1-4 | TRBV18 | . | CASRDQGNEKLFF | TGTGCCAGCCGGGATCAGGGTAATGAAAAACTGTTTTTT
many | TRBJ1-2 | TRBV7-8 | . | CASSLGSVGYTF | TGTGCCAGCAGCTTAGGGTCAGTCGGCTACACCTTC
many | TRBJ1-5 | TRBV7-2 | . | CASSQSSGSNQPQHF | TGTGCCAGCAGCCAAAGCAGTGGGAGCAATCAGCCCCAGCATTTT
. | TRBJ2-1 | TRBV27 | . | CASSFGEGAYNEQFF | TGTGCCAGCAGTTTTGGGGAGGGGGCCTACAATGAGCAGTTCTTC
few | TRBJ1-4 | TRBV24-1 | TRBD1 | CATRQTGDEKLFF | TGTGCCACCAGACAGACAGGGGATGAAAAACTGTTTTTT
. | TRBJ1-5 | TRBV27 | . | CASSLFPGMNQPQHF | TGTGCCAGCAGTTTATTTCCAGGGATGAACCAGCCCCAGCATTTT
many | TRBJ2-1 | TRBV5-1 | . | CASSLEGNGVNEQFF | TGCGCCAGCAGCTTGGAGGGGAATGGGGTCAATGAGCAGTTCTTC
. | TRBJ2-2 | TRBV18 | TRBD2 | CASSTPGGRNTGELFF | TGTGCCAGCTCAACACCGGGCGGGAGAAACACCGGGGAGCTGTTTTTT
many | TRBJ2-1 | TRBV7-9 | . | CASSPTPGLGNEQFF | TGTGCCAGCAGCCCCACCCCGGGCCTTGGCAATGAGCAGTTCTTC
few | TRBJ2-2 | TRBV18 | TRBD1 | CASSLPGTGRTGELFF | TGTGCCAGCTCACTCCCCGGGACAGGGAGGACCGGGGAGCTGTTTTTT